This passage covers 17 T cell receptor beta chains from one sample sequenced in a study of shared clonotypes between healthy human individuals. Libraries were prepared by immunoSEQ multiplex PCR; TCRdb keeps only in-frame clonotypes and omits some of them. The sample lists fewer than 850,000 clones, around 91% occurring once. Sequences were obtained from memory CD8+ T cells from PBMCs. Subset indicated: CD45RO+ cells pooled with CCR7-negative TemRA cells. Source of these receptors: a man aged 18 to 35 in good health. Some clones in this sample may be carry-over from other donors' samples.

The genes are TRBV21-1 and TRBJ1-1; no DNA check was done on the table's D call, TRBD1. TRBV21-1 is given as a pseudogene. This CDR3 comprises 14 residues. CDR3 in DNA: TGTGCCAGCAGGAGGACAGATGGGAACACTGAAGCTTTCTTT. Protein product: CASRRTDGNTEAFF.

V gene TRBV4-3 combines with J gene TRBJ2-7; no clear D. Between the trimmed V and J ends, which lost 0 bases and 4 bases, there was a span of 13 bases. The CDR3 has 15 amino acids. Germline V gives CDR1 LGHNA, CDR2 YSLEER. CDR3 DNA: TGCGCCAGCAGCCAAGAAGGTTCTGCGGCATACGAGCAGTACTTC. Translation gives CASSQEGSAAYEQYF.

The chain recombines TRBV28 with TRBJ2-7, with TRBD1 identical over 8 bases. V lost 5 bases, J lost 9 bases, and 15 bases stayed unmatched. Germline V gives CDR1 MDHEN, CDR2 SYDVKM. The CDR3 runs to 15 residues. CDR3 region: CASSQVRQDRVSQYF. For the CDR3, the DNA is TGTGCCAGCAGTCAAGTCCGTCAGGACAGGGTATCGCAGTACTTC.

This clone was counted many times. The DNA of the CDR3 is TGTGCCAGTACCCTCCGGGGGGAGAACAATGAGCAGTTCTTC. Protein product: CASTLRGENNEQFF. This chain joins TRBV28 and TRBJ2-1; the match to TRBD2 covers 7 bases. The germline gives CDR1 MDHEN, CDR2 SYDVKM. The V gene end was trimmed by 9 bases and the J gene end by 5 bases; junction bases not matched to a gene: 10. This CDR3 contains 14 residues.

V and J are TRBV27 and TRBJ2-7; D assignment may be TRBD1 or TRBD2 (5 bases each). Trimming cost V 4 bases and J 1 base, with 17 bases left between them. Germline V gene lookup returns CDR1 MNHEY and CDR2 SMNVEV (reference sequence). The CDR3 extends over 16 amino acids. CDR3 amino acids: CASSSFAGTSSYEQYF. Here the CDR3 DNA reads TGTGCCAGCAGTTCCTTCGCCGGGACCTCGTCCTACGAGCAGTACTTC.

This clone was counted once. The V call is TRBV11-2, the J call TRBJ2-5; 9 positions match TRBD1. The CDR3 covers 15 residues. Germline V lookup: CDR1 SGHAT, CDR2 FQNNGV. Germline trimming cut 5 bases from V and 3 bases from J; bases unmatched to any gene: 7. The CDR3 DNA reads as TGTGCCAGCAGCACCTGGACAGGGGAAGAAGAGACCCAGTACTTC. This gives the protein CASSTWTGEEETQYF.

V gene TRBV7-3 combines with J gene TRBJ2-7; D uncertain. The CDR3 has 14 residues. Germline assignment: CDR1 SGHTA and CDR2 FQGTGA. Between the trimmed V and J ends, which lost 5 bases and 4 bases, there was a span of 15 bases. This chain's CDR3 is CASSIPGLDYEQYF. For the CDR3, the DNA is TGTGCCAGCAGCATACCGGGTCTCGATTACGAGCAGTACTTC.

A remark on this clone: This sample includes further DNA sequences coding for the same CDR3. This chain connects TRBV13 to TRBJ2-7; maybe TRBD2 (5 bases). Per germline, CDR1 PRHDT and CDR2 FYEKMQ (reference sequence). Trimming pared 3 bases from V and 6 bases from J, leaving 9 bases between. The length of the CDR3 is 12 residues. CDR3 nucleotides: TGTGCCAGCAGCTTGGGCCGGGGCGAGCAGTACTTC. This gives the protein CASSLGRGEQYF.

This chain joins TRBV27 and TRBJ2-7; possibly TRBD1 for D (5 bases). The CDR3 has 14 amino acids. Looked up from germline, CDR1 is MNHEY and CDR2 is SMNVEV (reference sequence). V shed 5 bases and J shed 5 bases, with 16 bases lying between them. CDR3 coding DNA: TGTGCCAGCAGTCCGTTCCCCGACAGCAACGAGCAGTACTTC. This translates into CASSPFPDSNEQYF.

The CDR3 protein is CASARWEAYEQYF. CDR3 coding DNA: TGTGCCAGCGCCCGATGGGAAGCCTACGAGCAGTACTTC. The gene calls are TRBV6-1 and TRBJ2-7; D is unclear. The V end was cut by 8 bases, the J end by 2 bases, with 13 bases between. The CDR3 is 13 residues long. Germline V gives CDR1 MNHNS, CDR2 SASEGT.

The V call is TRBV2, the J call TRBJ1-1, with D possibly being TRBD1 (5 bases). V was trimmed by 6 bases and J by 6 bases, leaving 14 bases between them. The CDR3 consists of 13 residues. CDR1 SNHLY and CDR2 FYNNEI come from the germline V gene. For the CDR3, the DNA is TGTGCCAGCAGGGGGACTGCAGGGCCTGAAGCTTTCTTT. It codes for CASRGTAGPEAFF.

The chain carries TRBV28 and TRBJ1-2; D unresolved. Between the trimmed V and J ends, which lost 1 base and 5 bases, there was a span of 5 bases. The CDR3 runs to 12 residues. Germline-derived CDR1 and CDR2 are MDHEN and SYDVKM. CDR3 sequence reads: CASSLSRYGYTF. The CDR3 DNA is TGTGCCAGCAGTTTATCCCGGTATGGCTACACCTTC.

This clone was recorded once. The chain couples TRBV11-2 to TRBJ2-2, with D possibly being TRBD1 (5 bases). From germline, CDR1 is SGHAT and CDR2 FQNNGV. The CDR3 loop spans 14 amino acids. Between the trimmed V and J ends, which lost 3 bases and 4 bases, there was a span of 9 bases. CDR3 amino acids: CASSFQGTTGELFF. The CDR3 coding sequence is TGTGCCAGCAGCTTCCAGGGTACCACCGGGGAGCTGTTTTTT.

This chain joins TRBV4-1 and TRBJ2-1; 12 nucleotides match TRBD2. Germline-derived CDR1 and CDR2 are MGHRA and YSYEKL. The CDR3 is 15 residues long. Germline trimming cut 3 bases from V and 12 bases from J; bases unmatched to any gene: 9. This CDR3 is CASSQRTSGEPVQFF. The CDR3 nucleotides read TGCGCCAGCAGCCAGCGGACTAGCGGGGAGCCGGTGCAGTTCTTC.

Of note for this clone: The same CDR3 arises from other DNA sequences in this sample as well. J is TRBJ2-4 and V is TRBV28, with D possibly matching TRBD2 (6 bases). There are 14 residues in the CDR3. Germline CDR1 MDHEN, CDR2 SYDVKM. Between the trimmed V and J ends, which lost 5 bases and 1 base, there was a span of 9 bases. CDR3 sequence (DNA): TGTGCCAGCAGTCCGGGACTGGCCAAAAACATTCAGTACTTC. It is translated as CASSPGLAKNIQYF.

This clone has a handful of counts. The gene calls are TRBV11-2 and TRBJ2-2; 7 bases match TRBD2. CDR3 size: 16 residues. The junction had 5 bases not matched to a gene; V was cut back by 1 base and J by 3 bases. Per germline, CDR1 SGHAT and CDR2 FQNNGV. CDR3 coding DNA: TGTGCCAGCAGCTTAGTGCTAGCGGACTACACCGGGGAGCTGTTTTTT. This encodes CASSLVLADYTGELFF.

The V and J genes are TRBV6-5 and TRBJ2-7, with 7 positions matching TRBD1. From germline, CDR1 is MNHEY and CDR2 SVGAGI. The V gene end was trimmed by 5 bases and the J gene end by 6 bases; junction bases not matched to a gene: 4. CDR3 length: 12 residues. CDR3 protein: CASSPQGLEQYF. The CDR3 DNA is TGTGCCAGCAGTCCACAGGGGCTCGAGCAGTACTTC.